Listed below are T cell receptor beta chains from one sample, sequenced in a study of CD8 T cells in ankylosing spondylitis. TCRdb processed the 5' RACE reads anew with MiXCR; each CDR3 protein has one entry. The sample carries some 840,000 distinct CDR3 sequences, approximately 12% recorded once. The sample consisted of blood, either unsorted or a sorted T cell fraction (not recorded which). Receptor source: a male donor with ankylosing spondylitis. Both conserved end residues are part of each CDR3. D genes are given only for firm matches. Clone size is stated in some rows and not others, as once, few, many or a class when expanded.

cdr3_length: 15; j_call: TRBJ1-5; d_call: NA; v_call: TRBV5-5; clone_size: NA; cdr3_aa: CASSWIPHSNQPQHF; cdr3_nt: TGTGCCAGCAGCTGGATCCCTCATAGCAATCAGCCCCAGCATTTT
cdr3_length: 16; j_call: TRBJ1-4; d_call: NA; v_call: TRBV18; clone_size: NA; cdr3_aa: CASSLQRATSNEKLFF; cdr3_nt: TGTGCCAGCTCACTCCAGAGGGCGACGTCTAATGAAAAACTGTTTTTT
cdr3_length: 17; j_call: TRBJ2-1; d_call: NA; v_call: TRBV28; clone_size: NA; cdr3_aa: CASKNWRAAGSYNEQFF; cdr3_nt: TGTGCCAGCAAAAATTGGCGAGCTGCGGGCTCCTACAATGAGCAGTTCTTC
cdr3_length: 18; j_call: TRBJ1-5; d_call: NA; v_call: TRBV12-3/TRBV12-4; clone_size: few; cdr3_aa: CASSLRSGPTVGNQPQHF; cdr3_nt: TGTGCCAGCAGTTTACGGTCAGGACCCACCGTCGGGAATCAGCCCCAGCATTTT
cdr3_length: 14; j_call: TRBJ1-1; d_call: TRBD1; v_call: TRBV7-9; clone_size: NA; cdr3_aa: CASSLGTGVTEAFF; cdr3_nt: TGTGCCAGCAGCTTAGGGACAGGGGTTACTGAAGCTTTCTTT
cdr3_length: 15; j_call: TRBJ2-1; d_call: NA; v_call: TRBV4-3; clone_size: NA; cdr3_aa: CASSQDDRRYNEQFF; cdr3_nt: TGCGCCAGCAGCCAAGATGACCGGAGATACAATGAGCAGTTCTTC
cdr3_length: 14; j_call: TRBJ2-1; d_call: TRBD1; v_call: TRBV29-1; clone_size: many; cdr3_aa: CSVLGQGSYNEQFF; cdr3_nt: TGCAGCGTTCTAGGACAGGGGAGCTACAATGAGCAGTTCTTC
cdr3_length: 14; j_call: TRBJ2-5; d_call: NA; v_call: TRBV15; clone_size: many; cdr3_aa: CATSRGGQQETQYF; cdr3_nt: TGTGCCACCAGCAGAGGCGGACAGCAAGAGACCCAGTACTTC
cdr3_length: 18; j_call: TRBJ2-5; d_call: TRBD2; v_call: TRBV5-1; clone_size: few; cdr3_aa: CASSFRLAGGPIQETQYF; cdr3_nt: TGCGCCAGCAGCTTCAGACTAGCGGGGGGCCCTATTCAAGAGACCCAGTACTTC
cdr3_length: 15; j_call: TRBJ2-4; d_call: NA; v_call: TRBV5-1; clone_size: NA; cdr3_aa: CASSLGTALGNIQYF; cdr3_nt: TGCGCCAGCAGCTTGGGGACTGCATTGGGTAACATTCAGTACTTC
cdr3_length: 16; j_call: TRBJ2-2; d_call: NA; v_call: TRBV5-1; clone_size: few; cdr3_aa: CASSLEQAVFSGELFF; cdr3_nt: TGCGCCAGCAGCTTGGAGCAAGCGGTTTTTTCCGGGGAGCTGTTTTTT
cdr3_length: 14; j_call: TRBJ2-2; d_call: TRBD2; v_call: TRBV29-1; clone_size: NA; cdr3_aa: CRAGGGLTSGELFF; cdr3_nt: TGCAGGGCGGGAGGGGGCCTAACGTCCGGGGAGCTGTTTTTT
cdr3_length: 14; j_call: TRBJ2-4; d_call: TRBD2; v_call: TRBV10-3; clone_size: many; cdr3_aa: CAISEERGVNIQYF; cdr3_nt: TGTGCCATCAGTGAAGAGCGGGGGGTAAACATTCAGTACTTC
cdr3_length: 17; j_call: TRBJ2-5; d_call: TRBD2; v_call: TRBV20-1; clone_size: few; cdr3_aa: CSAAPGLAGGPRETQYF; cdr3_nt: TGCAGTGCCGCTCCGGGACTAGCGGGGGGGCCGAGGGAGACCCAGTACTTC
cdr3_length: 14; j_call: TRBJ2-3; d_call: TRBD2; v_call: TRBV20-1; clone_size: few; cdr3_aa: CSAKLAGNTDTQYF; cdr3_nt: TGCAGTGCTAAACTAGCGGGGAACACAGATACGCAGTATTTT
cdr3_length: 13; j_call: TRBJ1-2; d_call: NA; v_call: TRBV7-9; clone_size: NA; cdr3_aa: CASSPHRDYGYTF; cdr3_nt: TGTGCCAGCAGCCCCCATAGGGACTATGGCTACACCTTC
cdr3_length: 13; j_call: TRBJ2-1; d_call: NA; v_call: TRBV20-1; clone_size: NA; cdr3_aa: CSAPRGSYNEQFF; cdr3_nt: TGCAGTGCTCCCCGGGGCTCCTACAATGAGCAGTTCTTC
cdr3_length: 15; j_call: TRBJ1-4; d_call: NA; v_call: TRBV6-1; clone_size: NA; cdr3_aa: CASSELREGGEKLFF; cdr3_nt: TGTGCCAGCAGTGAATTACGGGAAGGCGGTGAAAAACTGTTTTTT
cdr3_length: 15; j_call: TRBJ2-7; d_call: NA; v_call: TRBV5-1; clone_size: NA; cdr3_aa: CASSLEGLAAYEQYF; cdr3_nt: TGCGCCAGCAGCTTGGAAGGACTCGCAGCCTACGAGCAGTACTTC
cdr3_length: 17; j_call: TRBJ2-1; d_call: TRBD2; v_call: TRBV6-2/TRBV6-3; clone_size: few; cdr3_aa: CASGPHKGLAGIGEQFF; cdr3_nt: TGTGCCAGCGGCCCCCATAAGGGACTAGCGGGAATAGGTGAGCAGTTCTTC
cdr3_length: 16; j_call: TRBJ1-6; d_call: TRBD1; v_call: TRBV11-2; clone_size: NA; cdr3_aa: CASSPRQGESNSPLHF; cdr3_nt: TGTGCCAGCAGCCCGCGACAGGGGGAGAGTAATTCACCCCTCCACTTT
cdr3_length: 14; j_call: TRBJ2-7; d_call: NA; v_call: TRBV4-3; clone_size: NA; cdr3_aa: CASSQYIGGHEQYF; cdr3_nt: TGCGCCAGCAGCCAATACATCGGAGGGCACGAGCAGTACTTC
cdr3_length: 13; j_call: TRBJ2-1; d_call: TRBD1; v_call: TRBV12-3/TRBV12-4; clone_size: NA; cdr3_aa: CASRGQGDSEQFF; cdr3_nt: TGTGCCAGCAGAGGACAGGGGGATTCTGAGCAGTTCTTC
cdr3_length: 11; j_call: TRBJ2-7; d_call: NA; v_call: TRBV6-5; clone_size: many; cdr3_aa: CASSYLSEQYF; cdr3_nt: TGTGCCAGCAGTTACCTTAGCGAGCAGTACTTC
cdr3_length: 13; j_call: TRBJ1-6; d_call: NA; v_call: TRBV12-3/TRBV12-4; clone_size: many; cdr3_aa: CASSRGYNSPLHF; cdr3_nt: TGTGCCAGCAGTCGGGGCTATAATTCACCCCTCCACTTT
cdr3_length: 11; j_call: TRBJ1-1; d_call: NA; v_call: TRBV20-1; clone_size: NA; cdr3_aa: CSARSNTEAFF; cdr3_nt: TGCAGTGCTAGATCGAACACTGAAGCTTTCTTT
cdr3_length: 12; j_call: TRBJ1-1; d_call: NA; v_call: TRBV29-1; clone_size: many; cdr3_aa: CSVVFSNTEAFF; cdr3_nt: TGCAGCGTTGTCTTTTCGAACACTGAAGCTTTCTTT
cdr3_length: 14; j_call: TRBJ2-5; d_call: NA; v_call: TRBV5-1; clone_size: NA; cdr3_aa: CASSLWGSGETQYF; cdr3_nt: TGCGCCAGCAGCTTATGGGGGTCAGGCGAGACCCAGTACTTC
cdr3_length: 16; j_call: TRBJ2-3; d_call: NA; v_call: TRBV20-1; clone_size: few; cdr3_aa: CSATLFQLGRADTQYF; cdr3_nt: TGCAGTGCTACGCTCTTCCAACTAGGGAGAGCAGATACGCAGTATTTT
cdr3_length: 15; j_call: TRBJ1-6; d_call: TRBD1; v_call: TRBV9; clone_size: NA; cdr3_aa: CASSENPQGESPLHF; cdr3_nt: TGTGCCAGCAGCGAAAATCCTCAGGGGGAATCACCCCTCCACTTT
cdr3_length: 15; j_call: TRBJ2-1; d_call: NA; v_call: TRBV5-1; clone_size: few; cdr3_aa: CASSPEGSSYNEQFF; cdr3_nt: TGCGCCAGCAGCCCGGAAGGGAGTTCCTACAATGAGCAGTTCTTC
cdr3_length: 15; j_call: TRBJ1-2; d_call: TRBD1; v_call: TRBV7-2; clone_size: NA; cdr3_aa: CASSLGGQLDYGYTF; cdr3_nt: TGTGCCAGCAGCTTAGGGGGACAGCTTGACTATGGCTACACCTTC
cdr3_length: 17; j_call: TRBJ2-1; d_call: NA; v_call: TRBV29-1; clone_size: many; cdr3_aa: CSVEDRTLADSYNEQFF; cdr3_nt: TGCAGCGTTGAAGATCGCACCTTAGCGGACTCCTACAATGAGCAGTTCTTC
cdr3_length: 17; j_call: TRBJ1-6; d_call: TRBD1; v_call: TRBV29-1; clone_size: many; cdr3_aa: CSVECRDRSSYNSPLHF; cdr3_nt: TGCAGCGTTGAATGCCGGGACAGGAGCTCCTATAATTCACCCCTCCACTTT
cdr3_length: 15; j_call: TRBJ2-1; d_call: TRBD1; v_call: TRBV6-1; clone_size: NA; cdr3_aa: CASRWTGGADNEQFF; cdr3_nt: TGTGCCAGCAGATGGACAGGGGGCGCCGACAATGAGCAGTTCTTC
cdr3_length: 16; j_call: TRBJ1-5; d_call: NA; v_call: TRBV6-2/TRBV6-3; clone_size: NA; cdr3_aa: CASSYERGPGRQPQHF; cdr3_nt: TGTGCCAGCAGTTACGAAAGGGGACCAGGACGTCAGCCCCAGCATTTT
cdr3_length: 13; j_call: TRBJ2-5; d_call: NA; v_call: TRBV6-6; clone_size: few; cdr3_aa: CASSYAGQETQYF; cdr3_nt: TGTGCCAGCAGTTACGCAGGTCAAGAGACCCAGTACTTC
cdr3_length: 13; j_call: TRBJ2-7; d_call: NA; v_call: TRBV29-1; clone_size: many; cdr3_aa: CSVVGRPTYEQYF; cdr3_nt: TGCAGCGTTGTTGGCAGACCTACCTACGAGCAGTACTTC
cdr3_length: 17; j_call: TRBJ2-4; d_call: TRBD1; v_call: TRBV10-3; clone_size: NA; cdr3_aa: CAISERRDRLAKNIQYF; cdr3_nt: TGTGCCATCAGTGAAAGGAGGGACAGGTTAGCCAAAAACATTCAGTACTTC
cdr3_length: 14; j_call: TRBJ2-1; d_call: NA; v_call: TRBV20-1; clone_size: many; cdr3_aa: CSASRTPRYNEQFF; cdr3_nt: TGCAGTGCTAGTCGGACCCCCCGGTACAATGAGCAGTTCTTC
cdr3_length: 17; j_call: TRBJ2-1; d_call: NA; v_call: TRBV7-9; clone_size: few; cdr3_aa: CASSLAGSSSSYNEQFF; cdr3_nt: TGTGCCAGCAGCTTAGCGGGATCTTCGTCCTCCTACAATGAGCAGTTCTTC
cdr3_length: 14; j_call: TRBJ1-1; d_call: NA; v_call: TRBV29-1; clone_size: NA; cdr3_aa: CSVAKEGLNTEAFF; cdr3_nt: TGCAGCGTTGCCAAAGAGGGGTTGAACACTGAAGCTTTCTTT
cdr3_length: 13; j_call: TRBJ2-1; d_call: NA; v_call: TRBV5-1; clone_size: NA; cdr3_aa: CASSLELGGEQFF; cdr3_nt: TGCGCCAGCAGCTTGGAGCTAGGTGGTGAGCAGTTCTTC
cdr3_length: 14; j_call: TRBJ1-2; d_call: NA; v_call: TRBV12-3/TRBV12-4; clone_size: many; cdr3_aa: CASILFNRADGYTF; cdr3_nt: TGTGCCAGCATTTTATTTAACAGGGCCGATGGCTACACCTTC
cdr3_length: 12; j_call: TRBJ2-7; d_call: NA; v_call: TRBV20-1; clone_size: few; cdr3_aa: CSAFGQSYEQYF; cdr3_nt: TGCAGTGCTTTCGGACAGTCCTACGAGCAGTACTTC
cdr3_length: 13; j_call: TRBJ2-5; d_call: NA; v_call: TRBV27; clone_size: NA; cdr3_aa: CASSSGVMETQYF; cdr3_nt: TGTGCCAGCAGTTCGGGAGTTATGGAGACCCAGTACTTC
cdr3_length: 15; j_call: TRBJ2-7; d_call: NA; v_call: TRBV27; clone_size: NA; cdr3_aa: CASSTPWDKNYEQYF; cdr3_nt: TGTGCCAGCAGTACCCCGTGGGACAAAAACTACGAGCAGTACTTC
cdr3_length: 15; j_call: TRBJ1-5; d_call: NA; v_call: TRBV20-1; clone_size: NA; cdr3_aa: CSAPTLDHSNQPQHF; cdr3_nt: TGCAGTGCCCCTACCCTGGACCATAGCAATCAGCCCCAGCATTTT
cdr3_length: 12; j_call: TRBJ1-1; d_call: TRBD1; v_call: TRBV29-1; clone_size: NA; cdr3_aa: CSATRGYTEAFF; cdr3_nt: TGCAGCGCCACCAGGGGGTACACTGAAGCTTTCTTT
cdr3_length: 16; j_call: TRBJ1-4; d_call: NA; v_call: TRBV4-3; clone_size: NA; cdr3_aa: CASSQVSSRANEKLFF; cdr3_nt: TGCGCCAGCAGCCAAGTATCGAGTCGGGCTAATGAAAAACTGTTTTTT
cdr3_length: 16; j_call: TRBJ2-1; d_call: TRBD2; v_call: TRBV24-1; clone_size: NA; cdr3_aa: CATSDLRGGRDNEQFF; cdr3_nt: TGTGCCACCAGTGATTTGCGTGGCGGGAGAGACAATGAGCAGTTCTTC
cdr3_length: 16; j_call: TRBJ2-3; d_call: TRBD1; v_call: TRBV15; clone_size: few; cdr3_aa: CATSTKTGARTDTQYF; cdr3_nt: TGTGCCACCAGCACCAAGACAGGGGCACGCACAGATACGCAGTATTTT
cdr3_length: 14; j_call: TRBJ1-3; d_call: NA; v_call: TRBV7-2; clone_size: NA; cdr3_aa: CASSLGGSVNTIYF; cdr3_nt: TGTGCCAGCAGCTTAGGAGGATCTGTAAACACCATATATTTT
cdr3_length: 14; j_call: TRBJ2-7; d_call: TRBD2; v_call: TRBV7-2; clone_size: NA; cdr3_aa: CASSTSAPSYEQYF; cdr3_nt: TGTGCCAGCTCAACTAGCGCCCCCTCCTACGAGCAGTACTTC
cdr3_length: 14; j_call: TRBJ2-5; d_call: NA; v_call: TRBV20-1; clone_size: NA; cdr3_aa: CSARELRKAETQYF; cdr3_nt: TGCAGTGCTAGGGAGTTGCGTAAGGCGGAGACCCAGTACTTC
cdr3_length: 12; j_call: TRBJ1-5; d_call: NA; v_call: TRBV28; clone_size: few; cdr3_aa: CASMGASQPQHF; cdr3_nt: TGTGCCAGCATGGGGGCCAGTCAGCCCCAGCATTTT
cdr3_length: 15; j_call: TRBJ2-7; d_call: NA; v_call: TRBV7-2; clone_size: many; cdr3_aa: CASTVTGGGDYEQYF; cdr3_nt: TGTGCCAGCACCGTTACCGGAGGTGGGGATTACGAGCAGTACTTC